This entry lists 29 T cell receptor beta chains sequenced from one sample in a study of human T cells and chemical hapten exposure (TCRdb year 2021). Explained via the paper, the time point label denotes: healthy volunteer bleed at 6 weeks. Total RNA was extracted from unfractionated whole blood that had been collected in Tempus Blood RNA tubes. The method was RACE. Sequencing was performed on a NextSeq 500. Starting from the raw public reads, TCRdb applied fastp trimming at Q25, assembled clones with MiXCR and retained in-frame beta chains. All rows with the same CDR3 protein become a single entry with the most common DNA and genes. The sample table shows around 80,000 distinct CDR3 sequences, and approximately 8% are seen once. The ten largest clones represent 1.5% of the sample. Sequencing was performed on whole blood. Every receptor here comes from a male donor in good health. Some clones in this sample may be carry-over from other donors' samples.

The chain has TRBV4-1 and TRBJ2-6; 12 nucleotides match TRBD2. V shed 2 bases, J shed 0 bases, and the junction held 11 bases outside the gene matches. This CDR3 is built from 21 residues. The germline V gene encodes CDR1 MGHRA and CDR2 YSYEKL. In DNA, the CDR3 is TGCGCCAGCAGCCAACCGTCGGGACTAGCGGGCACCGACTCTGGGGCCAACGTCCTGACTTTC. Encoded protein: CASSQPSGLAGTDSGANVLTF.

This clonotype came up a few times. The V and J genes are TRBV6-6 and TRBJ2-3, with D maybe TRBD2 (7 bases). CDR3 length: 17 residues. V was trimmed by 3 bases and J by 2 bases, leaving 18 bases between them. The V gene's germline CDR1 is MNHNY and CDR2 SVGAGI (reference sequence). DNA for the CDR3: TGTGCCAGCAGTTATTGGGGGGGGGGCGAGGACACAGATACGCAGTATTTT. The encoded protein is CASSYWGGGEDTDTQYF.

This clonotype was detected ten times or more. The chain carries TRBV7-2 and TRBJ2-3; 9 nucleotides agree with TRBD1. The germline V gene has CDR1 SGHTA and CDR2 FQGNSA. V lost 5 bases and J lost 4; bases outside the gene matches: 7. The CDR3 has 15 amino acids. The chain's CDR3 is CASSVQGAPPDTQYF. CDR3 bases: TGTGCCAGCAGCGTACAGGGGGCCCCCCCAGATACGCAGTATTTT.

The CDR3 is CASSLAGNNEQFF. In nucleotides, the CDR3 is TGCGCCAGCAGCTTGGCCGGTAACAATGAGCAGTTCTTC. The chain joins TRBV5-1 to TRBJ2-1, with D unresolved. The CDR3 is 13 amino acids. Trimming shortened V by 0 bases and J by 5 bases, and 6 bases separated the two germline ends. Germline V gene data show CDR1 as SGHRS and CDR2 as YFSETQ. The variable domain in full, completed from reference TRBV5-1 and TRBJ2-1, reads KAGVTQTPRYLIKTRGQQVTLSCSPISGHRSVSWYQQTPGQGLQFLFEYFSETQRNKGNFPGRFSGRQFSNSRSEMNVSTLELGDSALYLCASSLAGNNEQFFGPGTRLTVL.

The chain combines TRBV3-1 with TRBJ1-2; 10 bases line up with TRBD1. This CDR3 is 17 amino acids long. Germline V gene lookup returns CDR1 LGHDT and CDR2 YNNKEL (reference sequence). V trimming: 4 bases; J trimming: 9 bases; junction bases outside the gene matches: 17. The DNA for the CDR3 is TGTGCCAGCAGCCCGTACATTACCGGGACAGGGGCCGCTAGCTACACCTTC. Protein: CASSPYITGTGAASYTF.

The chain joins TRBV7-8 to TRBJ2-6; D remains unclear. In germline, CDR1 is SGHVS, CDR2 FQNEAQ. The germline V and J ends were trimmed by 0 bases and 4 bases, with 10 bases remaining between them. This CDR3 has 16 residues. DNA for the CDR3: TGTGCCAGCAGCTTAGCCGGTTCTGTGGGGGCCAACGTCCTGACTTTC. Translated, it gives CASSLAGSVGANVLTF.

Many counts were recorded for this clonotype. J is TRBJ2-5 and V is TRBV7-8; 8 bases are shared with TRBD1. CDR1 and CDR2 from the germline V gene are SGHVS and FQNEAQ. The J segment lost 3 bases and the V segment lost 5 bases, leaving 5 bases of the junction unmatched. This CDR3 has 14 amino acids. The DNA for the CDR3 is TGTGCCAGCAGCACGGGACAGGTGAAAGAGACCCAGTACTTC. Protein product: CASSTGQVKETQYF.

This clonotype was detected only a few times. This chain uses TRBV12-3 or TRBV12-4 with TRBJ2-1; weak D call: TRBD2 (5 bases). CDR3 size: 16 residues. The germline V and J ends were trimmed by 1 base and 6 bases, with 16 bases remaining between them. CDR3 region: CASSLGTVWERNEQFF. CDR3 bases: TGTGCCAGCAGTTTAGGGACGGTCTGGGAGCGCAATGAGCAGTTCTTC.

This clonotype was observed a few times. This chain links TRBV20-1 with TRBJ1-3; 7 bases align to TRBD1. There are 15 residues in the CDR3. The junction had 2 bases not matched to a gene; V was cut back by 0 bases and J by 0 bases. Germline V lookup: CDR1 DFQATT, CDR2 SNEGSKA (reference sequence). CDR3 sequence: CSAREGTASGNTIYF. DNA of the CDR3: TGCAGTGCTAGAGAAGGGACAGCCTCTGGAAACACCATATATTTT.

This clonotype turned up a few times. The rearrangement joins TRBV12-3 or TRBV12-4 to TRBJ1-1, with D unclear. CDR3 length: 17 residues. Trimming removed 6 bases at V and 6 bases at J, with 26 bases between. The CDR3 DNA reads TGTGCCAGCAGACGGGCCAGTATTTCACCGACCGCCCCTGAAGCTTTCTTT. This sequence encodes CASRRASISPTAPEAFF.

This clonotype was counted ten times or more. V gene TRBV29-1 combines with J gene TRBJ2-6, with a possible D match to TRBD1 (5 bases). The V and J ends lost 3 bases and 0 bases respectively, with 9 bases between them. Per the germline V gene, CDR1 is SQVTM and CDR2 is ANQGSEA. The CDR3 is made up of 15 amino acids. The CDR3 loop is CSVDVRGSGANVLTF. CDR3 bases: TGCAGCGTTGACGTAAGGGGCTCTGGGGCCAACGTCCTGACTTTC.

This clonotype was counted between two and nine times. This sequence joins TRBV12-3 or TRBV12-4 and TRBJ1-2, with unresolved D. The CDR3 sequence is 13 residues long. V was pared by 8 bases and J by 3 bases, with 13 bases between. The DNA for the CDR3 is TGTGCCAGCCTTTCCGCCGGGGACTATGGCTACACCTTC. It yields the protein CASLSAGDYGYTF.

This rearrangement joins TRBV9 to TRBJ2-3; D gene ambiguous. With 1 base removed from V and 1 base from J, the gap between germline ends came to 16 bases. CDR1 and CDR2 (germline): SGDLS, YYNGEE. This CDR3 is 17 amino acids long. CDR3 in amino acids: CASSVTRMASGTDTQYF. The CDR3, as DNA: TGTGCCAGCAGCGTAACCCGAATGGCGTCGGGCACAGATACGCAGTATTTT.

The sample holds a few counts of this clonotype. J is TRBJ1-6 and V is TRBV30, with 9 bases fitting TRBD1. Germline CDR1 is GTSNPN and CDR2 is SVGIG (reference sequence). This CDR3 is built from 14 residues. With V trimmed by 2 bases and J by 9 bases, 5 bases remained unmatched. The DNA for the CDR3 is TGTGCCTGGAGTCCGGGGACAGGGACTTCACCCCTCCACTTT. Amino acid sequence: CAWSPGTGTSPLHF.

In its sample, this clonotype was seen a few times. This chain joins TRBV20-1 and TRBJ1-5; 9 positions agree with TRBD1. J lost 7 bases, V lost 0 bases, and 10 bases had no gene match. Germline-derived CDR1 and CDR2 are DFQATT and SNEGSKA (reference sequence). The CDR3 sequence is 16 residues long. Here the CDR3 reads CSAREGTGLGIQPQHF. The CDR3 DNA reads TGCAGTGCTAGAGAAGGGACAGGGCTAGGGATACAGCCCCAGCATTTT.

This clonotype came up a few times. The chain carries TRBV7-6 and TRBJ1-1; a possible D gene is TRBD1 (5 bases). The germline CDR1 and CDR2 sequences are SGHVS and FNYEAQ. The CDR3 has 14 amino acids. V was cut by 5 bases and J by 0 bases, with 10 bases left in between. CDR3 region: CASSQRGLNTEAFF. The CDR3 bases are TGTGCCAGCAGCCAGAGGGGACTGAACACTGAAGCTTTCTTT.

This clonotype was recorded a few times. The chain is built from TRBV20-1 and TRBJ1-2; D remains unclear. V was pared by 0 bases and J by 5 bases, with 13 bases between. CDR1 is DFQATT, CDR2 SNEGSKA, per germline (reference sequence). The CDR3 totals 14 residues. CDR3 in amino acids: CSARDEASYYGYTF. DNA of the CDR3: TGCAGTGCTAGAGACGAGGCTTCCTATTATGGCTACACCTTC.

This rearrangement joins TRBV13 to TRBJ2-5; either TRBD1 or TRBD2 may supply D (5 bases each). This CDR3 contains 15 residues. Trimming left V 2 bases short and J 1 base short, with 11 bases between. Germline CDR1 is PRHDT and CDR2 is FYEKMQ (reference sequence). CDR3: CASSLTRGTQETQYF. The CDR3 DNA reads TGTGCCAGCAGCTTAACGAGGGGCACCCAAGAGACCCAGTACTTC.

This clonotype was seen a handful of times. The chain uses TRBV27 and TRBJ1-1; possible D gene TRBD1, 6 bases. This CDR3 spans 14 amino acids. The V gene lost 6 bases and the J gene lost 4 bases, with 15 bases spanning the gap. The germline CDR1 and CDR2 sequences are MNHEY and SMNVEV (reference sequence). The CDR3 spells CASRPGGLGTEAFF. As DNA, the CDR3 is TGTGCCAGCAGACCTGGGGGGCTAGGCACTGAAGCTTTCTTT.

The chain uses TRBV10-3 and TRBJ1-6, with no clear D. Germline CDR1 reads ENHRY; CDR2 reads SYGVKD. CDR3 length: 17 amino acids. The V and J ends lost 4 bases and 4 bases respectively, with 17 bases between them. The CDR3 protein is CAISANEGGSYNSPLHF. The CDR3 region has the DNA TGTGCCATCAGTGCGAATGAGGGAGGGTCTTATAATTCACCCCTCCACTTT.

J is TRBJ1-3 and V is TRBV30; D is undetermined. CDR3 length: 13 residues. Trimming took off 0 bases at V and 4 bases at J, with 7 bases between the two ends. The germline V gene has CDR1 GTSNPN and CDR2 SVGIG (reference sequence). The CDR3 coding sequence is TGTGCCTGGAGTGTCACGCTAGGAAACACCATATATTTT. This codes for CAWSVTLGNTIYF.

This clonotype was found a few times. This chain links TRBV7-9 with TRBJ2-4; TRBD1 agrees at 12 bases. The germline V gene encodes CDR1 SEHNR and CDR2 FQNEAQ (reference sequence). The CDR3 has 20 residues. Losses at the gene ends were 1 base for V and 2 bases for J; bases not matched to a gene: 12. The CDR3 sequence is CASSLGTGTGGDGTKNIQYF. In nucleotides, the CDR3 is TGTGCCAGCAGCTTAGGTACCGGGACAGGGGGCGATGGGACCAAAAACATTCAGTACTTC.

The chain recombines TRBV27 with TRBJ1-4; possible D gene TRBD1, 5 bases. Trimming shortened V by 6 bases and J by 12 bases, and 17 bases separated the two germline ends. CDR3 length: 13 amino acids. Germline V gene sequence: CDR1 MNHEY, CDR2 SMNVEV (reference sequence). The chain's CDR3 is CASSYGTGGELFF. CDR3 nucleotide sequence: TGTGCCAGCAGCTATGGGACTGGGGGAGAACTGTTTTTT.

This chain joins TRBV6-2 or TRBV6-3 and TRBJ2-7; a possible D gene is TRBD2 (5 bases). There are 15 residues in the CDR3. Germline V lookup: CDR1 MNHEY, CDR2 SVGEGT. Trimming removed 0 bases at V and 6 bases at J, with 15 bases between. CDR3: CASSYSVGSSAEQYF. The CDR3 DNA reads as TGTGCCAGCAGTTACTCGGTAGGGAGCTCTGCCGAGCAGTACTTC.

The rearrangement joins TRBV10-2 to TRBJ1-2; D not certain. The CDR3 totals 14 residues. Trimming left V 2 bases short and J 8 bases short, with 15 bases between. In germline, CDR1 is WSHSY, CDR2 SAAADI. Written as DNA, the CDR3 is TGCGCCAGCAGTGAGCGGGGTAGTGTAGGCGGCTACACCTTC. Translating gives CASSERGSVGGYTF.

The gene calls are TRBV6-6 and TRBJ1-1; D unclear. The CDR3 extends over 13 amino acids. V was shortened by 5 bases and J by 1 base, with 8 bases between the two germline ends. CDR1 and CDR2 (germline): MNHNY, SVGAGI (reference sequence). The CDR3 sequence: CASSTTWNTEAFF. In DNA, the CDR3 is TGTGCCAGCAGTACGACATGGAACACTGAAGCTTTCTTT.

This CDR3 is CASSPTTKKENTEAFF. The CDR3 nucleotides read TGCGCCAGCAGCCCGACGACGAAAAAGGAGAACACTGAAGCTTTCTTT. The chain has TRBV4-3 and TRBJ1-1; no definite D call. V lost 4 bases and J lost 1, with 16 bases in between. The germline V gene has CDR1 LGHNA and CDR2 YSLEER. The CDR3 length is 16 residues.

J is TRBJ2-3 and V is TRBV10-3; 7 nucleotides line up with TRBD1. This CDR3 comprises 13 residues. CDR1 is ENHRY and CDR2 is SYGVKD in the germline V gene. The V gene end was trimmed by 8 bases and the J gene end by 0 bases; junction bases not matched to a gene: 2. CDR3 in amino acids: CAIPGQSTDTQYF. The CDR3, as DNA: TGTGCCATCCCGGGACAGAGCACAGATACGCAGTATTTT.

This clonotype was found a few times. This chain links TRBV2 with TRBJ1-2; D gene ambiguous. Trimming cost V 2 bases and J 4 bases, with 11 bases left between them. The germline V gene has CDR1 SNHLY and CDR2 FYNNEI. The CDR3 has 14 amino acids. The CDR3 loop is CASSERRPLYGYTF. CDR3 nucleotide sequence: TGTGCCAGCAGTGAACGCAGACCCCTCTATGGCTACACCTTC. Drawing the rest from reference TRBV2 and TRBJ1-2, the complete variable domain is EPEVTQTPSHQVTQMGQEVILRCVPISNHLYFYWYRQILGQKVEFLVSFYNNEISEKSEIFDDQFSVERPDGSNFTLKIRSTKLEDSAMYFCASSERRPLYGYTFGSGTRLTVV.